This T cell receptor beta chain was sequenced during a study of cytomegalovirus exposure and HLA in healthy donors. General study findings and limits: At a 0.05 false discovery rate, a later analysis found 18,000 or so TCR beta sequences to be associated with HLA alleles.

PCR involved 60 Vbeta and 13 Jbeta primers. Produced via immunoSEQ multiplex PCR; TCRdb's table is partial and in-frame only. The sample yields about 190,000 clones, 80% to 90% seen once. This CDR3 is 16 amino acids long. The J segment lost 3 bases and the V segment lost 10 bases, leaving 9 bases of the junction unmatched. Germline V gives CDR1 ENHRY, CDR2 SYGVKD. To note about this clone: Its antigen is unidentified.

Material for sequencing was PBMCs. The clonotype originates from a man in his forties or fifties in good health and CMV-seropositive. The rearrangement uses TRBV10-3 and TRBJ1-4; 12 bases map to TRBD1. CDR3 DNA sequence: TGTGCCACCCGCCCGGGACAGGGGGCCCCTAATGAAAAACTGTTTTTT. Its translation: CATRPGQGAPNEKLFF.